Shown below are 14 T cell receptor beta chains from a single sample sequenced in a study of blood T cell repertoires in COVID-19. Here immunoSEQ multiplex PCR was the method, and the copy in TCRdb shows in-frame clones only, minus some. The table lists approximately 300,000 clones, roughly 90% of them singletons. The sequenced material came from peripheral blood. These receptors were obtained from a woman in her 30s with COVID-19, enrolled during active disease.

CDR3 protein: CASSLSHRGNYGYTF. In DNA, the CDR3 is TGTGCCAGCAGTTTATCACACCGGGGTAACTATGGCTACACCTTC. The V and J genes are TRBV28 and TRBJ1-2; D is uncertain. V lost 1 base and J 1 base, leaving 10 bases between the germline ends. The CDR3 spans 15 residues. In germline, CDR1 is MDHEN, CDR2 SYDVKM.

Worth noting for this clone: This specimen includes other DNA sequences encoding the same CDR3. The J gene is TRBJ2-1, the V gene TRBV5-4; no reliable D call. Germline V lookup: CDR1 SGHNT, CDR2 YYREEE (reference sequence). Trimming removed 0 bases at V and 7 bases at J, with 8 bases between. CDR3 length: 13 residues. The CDR3 is CASSLAARNEQFF. CDR3 coding DNA: TGTGCCAGCAGCTTGGCCGCGCGGAATGAGCAGTTCTTC.

The chain has TRBV6-2 or TRBV6-3 and TRBJ2-2, with 12 positions matching TRBD2. V trimming: 4 bases; J trimming: 2 bases; junction bases outside the gene matches: 11. The germline gives CDR1 MNHEY, CDR2 SVGEGT. CDR3 size: 19 residues. The CDR3 region is CASSLGTSGSNVNTGELFF. The CDR3 nucleotides are TGTGCCAGCAGTTTGGGGACTAGCGGGTCTAACGTTAACACCGGGGAGCTGTTTTTT.

This chain uses TRBV7-8 with TRBJ2-1; D is ambiguous. CDR1 is SGHVS and CDR2 is FQNEAQ in the germline V gene. Trimming cost V 5 bases and J 9 bases, with 11 bases left between them. The CDR3 is 12 residues long. The CDR3 DNA follows: TGTGCCAGCAGCCTCGACTTAGGTGAGCAGTTCTTC. This codes for CASSLDLGEQFF.

This clone was counted only a few times. The chain uses TRBV28 and TRBJ1-4; D may be TRBD1 (5 bases). This CDR3 is 17 amino acids long. From germline, CDR1 is MDHEN and CDR2 SYDVKM. Trimming removed 3 bases from V and 5 bases from J, with 19 bases in between. CDR3 DNA: TGTGCCAGCAGTTTTCAGAATTGGGGCGCTAGGAATGAAAAACTGTTTTTT. Translated: CASSFQNWGARNEKLFF. The variable domain in full, with the rest retrieved from reference TRBV28 and TRBJ1-4, is DVKVTQSSRYLVKRTGEKVFLECVQDMDHENMFWYRQDPGLGLRLIYFSYDVKMKEKGDIPEGYSVSREKKERFSLILESASTNQTSMYLCASSFQNWGARNEKLFFGSGTQLSVL.

This rearrangement joins TRBV4-1 to TRBJ1-4, with D unclear. V lost 4 bases and J lost 2, with 11 bases in between. The CDR3 loop spans 15 amino acids. Germline V gene lookup returns CDR1 MGHRA and CDR2 YSYEKL. Here the CDR3 DNA reads TGCGCCAGCAGCCCTTGGAGTCCGACTAATGAAAAACTGTTTTTT. It is translated as CASSPWSPTNEKLFF.

The chain uses TRBV4-1 and TRBJ1-1; TRBD1 matches at 8 bases. With V trimmed by 1 base and J by 11 bases, 3 bases remained unmatched. Germline V gives CDR1 MGHRA, CDR2 YSYEKL. There are 12 residues in the CDR3. The CDR3 reads CASSQGTGQAFF. Here the CDR3 DNA reads TGCGCCAGCAGCCAAGGGACAGGGCAGGCTTTCTTT.

This rearrangement joins TRBV30 to TRBJ1-5, with D possibly TRBD1 on 6 matching bases. CDR1 is GTSNPN and CDR2 is SVGIG in the germline V gene (reference sequence). The CDR3 spans 12 residues. The V end was cut by 4 bases, the J end by 9 bases, with 13 bases between. The CDR3 nucleotides are TGTGCCTGGAACAGGGAGTTGGGGCCCCAGCATTTT. It codes for CAWNRELGPQHF.

CDR3: CASSVKAAQPQHF. The DNA for the CDR3 is TGTGCCAGCAGTGTAAAAGCTGCTCAGCCCCAGCATTTT. The chain uses TRBV27 and TRBJ1-5; D unresolved. Trimming removed 5 bases from V and 6 bases from J, with 11 bases in between. The V gene's germline CDR1 is MNHEY and CDR2 SMNVEV (reference sequence). This CDR3 has 13 residues.

The V call is TRBV6-2 or TRBV6-3, the J call TRBJ2-7; 9 nucleotides match TRBD1. The V and J ends lost 4 bases and 3 bases, in that order; junction bases with no gene match: 4. This CDR3 contains 14 residues. Germline-derived CDR1 and CDR2 are MNHEY and SVGEGT. The DNA for the CDR3 is TGTGCCAGCAGTTTCCGGGACAGGGTCTACGAGCAGTACTTC. Protein: CASSFRDRVYEQYF.

This clone showed up just a few times. The gene calls are TRBV28 and TRBJ2-7; maybe TRBD1 (6 bases). From germline, CDR1 is MDHEN and CDR2 SYDVKM. The CDR3 is 18 residues long. Trimming cost V 5 bases and J 0 bases, with 23 bases left between them. CDR3 sequence reads: CASSAIPSTGKASYEQYF. In DNA form, the CDR3 reads TGTGCCAGCAGTGCCATACCCTCTACAGGGAAGGCCTCCTACGAGCAGTACTTC.

V is TRBV9 and J is TRBJ2-2; a possible D gene is TRBD1 (5 bases). V was pared by 4 bases and J by 4 bases, with 8 bases between. Germline lookup yields CDR1 SGDLS and CDR2 YYNGEE. The CDR3 is 13 amino acids. The CDR3 nucleotides read TGTGCCAGCAGCCCGCAGGGCACCGGGGAGCTGTTTTTT. This codes for CASSPQGTGELFF.

The chain joins TRBV5-6 to TRBJ1-2; 7 bases fit TRBD1. This CDR3 has 13 residues. Germline CDR1 SGHDT, CDR2 YYEEEE. J was trimmed by 4 bases and V by 3 bases; bases with no gene match: 3. The CDR3: CASSSWDSYGYTF. In DNA form, the CDR3 reads TGTGCCAGCAGCTCATGGGACAGCTATGGCTACACCTTC.

Only a few counts were recorded for this clone. V and J are TRBV27 and TRBJ2-7, with 8 bases identical to TRBD1. CDR3 length: 14 amino acids. Germline CDR1 MNHEY, CDR2 SMNVEV (reference sequence). J gave up 3 bases and V 7 bases, and 8 bases lay outside the gene matches. CDR3 sequence reads: CASKNGQGGYEQYF. CDR3 DNA sequence: TGTGCCAGCAAAAACGGACAGGGTGGCTACGAGCAGTACTTC.